The clone carrying this T cell receptor (beta chain) came up many times. Its target is unknown. This entry is derived from a study of T-cell reconstitution after alpha-beta-depleted transplantation in children. The TCRbeta library incorporated unique molecular identifiers. TCRdb used MiXCR to reprocess the PCR reads, holding one entry per CDR3 protein. The sample holds about 440,000 distinct CDR3 sequences, around 46% seen once. This CDR3 contains 18 residues. Trimming cost V 1 base and J 0 bases; bases outside gene matches: 6. Looked up from germline, CDR1 is DFQATT and CDR2 is SNEGSKA (reference sequence). Broader study findings: The study reportedly traced alpha-beta T cells about two months after transplant to several hundred expanded graft clones. One year post-transplant, T-cell counts and diversity were largely derived from T cells produced anew. Recipient T cells and thymic progenitors that survived were the source of the high TCRbeta diversity seen at day 60 in some patients.

This receptor was identified in a girl aged 2 to 9 with aplastic anemia, due to receive a stem cell transplant. This chain links TRBV20-1 with TRBJ2-3, with 14 bases identical to TRBD2. This specimen consisted of PBMCs, obtained before TCRalphabeta/CD19-depleted stem cell transplant. CDR3 coding DNA: TGCAGTGCTAGAGGACTAGCGGGAGGGCCTAGGAGCACAGATACGCAGTATTTT. It yields the protein CSARGLAGGPRSTDTQYF.